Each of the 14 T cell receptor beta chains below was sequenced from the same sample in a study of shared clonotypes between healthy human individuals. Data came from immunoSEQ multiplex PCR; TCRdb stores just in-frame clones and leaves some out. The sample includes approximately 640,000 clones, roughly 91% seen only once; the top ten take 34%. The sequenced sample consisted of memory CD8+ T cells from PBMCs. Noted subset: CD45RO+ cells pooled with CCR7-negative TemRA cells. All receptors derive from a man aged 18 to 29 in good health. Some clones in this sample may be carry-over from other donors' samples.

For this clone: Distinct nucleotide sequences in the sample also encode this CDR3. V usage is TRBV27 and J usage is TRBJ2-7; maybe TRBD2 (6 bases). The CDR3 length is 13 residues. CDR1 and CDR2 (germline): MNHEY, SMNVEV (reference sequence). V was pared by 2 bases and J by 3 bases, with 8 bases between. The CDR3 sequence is CASSLGGSYEQYF. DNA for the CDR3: TGTGCCAGCAGTTTAGGAGGGAGCTACGAGCAGTACTTC.

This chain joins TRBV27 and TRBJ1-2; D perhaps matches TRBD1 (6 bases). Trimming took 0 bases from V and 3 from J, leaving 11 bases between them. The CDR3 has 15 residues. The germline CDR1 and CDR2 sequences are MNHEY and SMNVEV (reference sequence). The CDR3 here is CASSLSPTGYYGYTF. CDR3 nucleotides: TGTGCCAGCAGTTTATCACCCACAGGGTACTATGGCTACACCTTC.

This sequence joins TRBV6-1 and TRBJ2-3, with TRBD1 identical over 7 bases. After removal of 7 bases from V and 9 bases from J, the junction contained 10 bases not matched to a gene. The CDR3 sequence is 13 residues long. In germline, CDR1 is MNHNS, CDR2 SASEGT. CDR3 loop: CASMVGLTGTQYF. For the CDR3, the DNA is TGTGCCAGCATGGTCGGGCTGACAGGGACGCAGTATTTT.

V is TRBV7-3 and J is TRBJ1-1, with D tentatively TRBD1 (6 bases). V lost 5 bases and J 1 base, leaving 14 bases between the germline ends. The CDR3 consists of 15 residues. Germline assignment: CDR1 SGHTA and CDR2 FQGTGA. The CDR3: CASSISGAWNTEAFF. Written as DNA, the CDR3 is TGTGCCAGCAGCATATCGGGGGCATGGAACACTGAAGCTTTCTTT.

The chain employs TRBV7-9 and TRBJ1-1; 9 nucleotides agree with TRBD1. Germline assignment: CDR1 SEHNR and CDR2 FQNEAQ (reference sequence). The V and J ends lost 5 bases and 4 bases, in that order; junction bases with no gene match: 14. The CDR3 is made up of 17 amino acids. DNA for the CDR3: TGTGCCAGCAGCCAACTCCGGGACAGGGTGAAGGGCACTGAAGCTTTCTTT. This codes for CASSQLRDRVKGTEAFF. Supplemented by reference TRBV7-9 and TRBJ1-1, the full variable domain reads DTGVSQNPRHKITKRGQNVTFRCDPISEHNRLYWYRQTLGQGPEFLTYFQNEAQLEKSRLLSDRFSAERPKGSFSTLEIQRTEQGDSAMYLCASSQLRDRVKGTEAFFGQGTRLTVV.

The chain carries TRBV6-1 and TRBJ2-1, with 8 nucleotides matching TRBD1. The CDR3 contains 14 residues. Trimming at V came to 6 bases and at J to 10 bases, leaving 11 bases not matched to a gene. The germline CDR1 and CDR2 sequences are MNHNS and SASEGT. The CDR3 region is CASRGGQDLREQFF. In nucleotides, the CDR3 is TGTGCCAGCAGGGGGGGACAGGACCTCCGCGAGCAGTTCTTC.

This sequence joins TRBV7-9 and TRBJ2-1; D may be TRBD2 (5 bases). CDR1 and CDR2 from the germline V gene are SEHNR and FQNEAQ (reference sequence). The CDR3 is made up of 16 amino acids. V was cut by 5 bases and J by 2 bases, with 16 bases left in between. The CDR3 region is CASSLNGEPPYNEQFF. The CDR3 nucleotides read TGTGCCAGCAGCCTCAACGGGGAGCCTCCCTACAATGAGCAGTTCTTC.

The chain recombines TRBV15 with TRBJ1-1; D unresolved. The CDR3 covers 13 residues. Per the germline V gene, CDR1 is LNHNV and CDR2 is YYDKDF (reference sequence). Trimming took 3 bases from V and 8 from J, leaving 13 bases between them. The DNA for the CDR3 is TGTGCCACCAGCAGGCCGGGCCCCGGGGAAGCTTTCTTT. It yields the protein CATSRPGPGEAFF.

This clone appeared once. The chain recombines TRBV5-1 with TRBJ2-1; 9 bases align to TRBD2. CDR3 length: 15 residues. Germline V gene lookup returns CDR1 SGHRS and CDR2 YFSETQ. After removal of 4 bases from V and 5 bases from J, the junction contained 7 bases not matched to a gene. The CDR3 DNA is TGCGCCAGCAGCGTAGCGGGGGTTTTTGACAATGAGCAGTTCTTC. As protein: CASSVAGVFDNEQFF.

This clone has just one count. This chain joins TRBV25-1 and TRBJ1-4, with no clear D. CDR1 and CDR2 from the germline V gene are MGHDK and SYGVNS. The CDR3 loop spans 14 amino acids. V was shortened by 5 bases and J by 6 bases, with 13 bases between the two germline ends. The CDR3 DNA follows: TGTGCCAGCAGTAACCCCGGGCCTTATGAAAAACTGTTTTTT. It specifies CASSNPGPYEKLFF. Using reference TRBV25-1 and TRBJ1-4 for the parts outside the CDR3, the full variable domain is EADIYQTPRYLVIGTGKKITLECSQTMGHDKMYWYQQDPGMELHLIHYSYGVNSTEKGDLSSESTVSRIRTEHFPLTLESARPSHTSQYLCASSNPGPYEKLFFGSGTQLSVL.

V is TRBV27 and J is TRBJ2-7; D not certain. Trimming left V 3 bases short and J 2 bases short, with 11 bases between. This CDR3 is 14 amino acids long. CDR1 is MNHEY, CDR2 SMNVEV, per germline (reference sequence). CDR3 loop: CASSFGRTTYEQYF. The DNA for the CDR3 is TGTGCCAGCAGTTTTGGCAGGACCACCTACGAGCAGTACTTC.

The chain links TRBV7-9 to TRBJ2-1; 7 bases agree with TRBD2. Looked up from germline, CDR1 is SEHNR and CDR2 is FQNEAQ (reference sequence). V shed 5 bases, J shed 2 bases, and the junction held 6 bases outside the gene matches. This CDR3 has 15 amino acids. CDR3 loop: CASSATSATYNEQFF. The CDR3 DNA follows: TGTGCCAGCAGCGCCACTAGCGCAACCTACAATGAGCAGTTCTTC.

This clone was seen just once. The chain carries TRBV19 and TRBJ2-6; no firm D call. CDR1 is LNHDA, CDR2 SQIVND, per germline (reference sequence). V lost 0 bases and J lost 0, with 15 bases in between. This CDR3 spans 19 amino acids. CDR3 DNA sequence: TGTGCCAGTAGTATAGACAGTCTTGTTGTGGACTCTGGGGCCAACGTCCTGACTTTC. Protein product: CASSIDSLVVDSGANVLTF.

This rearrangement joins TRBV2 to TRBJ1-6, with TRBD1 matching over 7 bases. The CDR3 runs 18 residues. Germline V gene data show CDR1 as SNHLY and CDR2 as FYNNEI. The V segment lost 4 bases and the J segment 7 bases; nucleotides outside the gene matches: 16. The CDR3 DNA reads TGTGCCAGCAGTGTTTCCCGACAGGGCCAGCTTCAAAATTCACCCCTCCACTTT. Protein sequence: CASSVSRQGQLQNSPLHF.